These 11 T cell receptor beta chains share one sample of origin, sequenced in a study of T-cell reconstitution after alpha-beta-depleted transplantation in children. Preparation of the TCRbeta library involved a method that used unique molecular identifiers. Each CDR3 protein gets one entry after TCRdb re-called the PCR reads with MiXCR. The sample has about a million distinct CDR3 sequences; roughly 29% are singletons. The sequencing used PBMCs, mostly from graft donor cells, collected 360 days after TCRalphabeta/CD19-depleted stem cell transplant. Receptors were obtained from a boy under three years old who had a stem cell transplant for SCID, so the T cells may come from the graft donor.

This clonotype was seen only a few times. DNA of the CDR3: TGTGCCAGCAGTTACGGGCGACATTCTTCCTACGAGCAGTACTTC. Its translation is CASSYGRHSSYEQYF. The chain combines TRBV6-5 with TRBJ2-7; D is undetermined. CDR3 length equals 15 residues. Per germline, CDR1 MNHEY and CDR2 SVGAGI. V was cut by 2 bases and J by 1 base, with 12 bases left in between.

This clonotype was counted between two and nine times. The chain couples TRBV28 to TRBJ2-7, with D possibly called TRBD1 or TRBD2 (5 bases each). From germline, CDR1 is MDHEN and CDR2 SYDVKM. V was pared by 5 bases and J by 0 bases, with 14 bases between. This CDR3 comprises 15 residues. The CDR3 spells CASSQGTASSYEQYF. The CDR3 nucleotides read TGTGCCAGCAGTCAAGGGACCGCGAGCTCCTACGAGCAGTACTTC.

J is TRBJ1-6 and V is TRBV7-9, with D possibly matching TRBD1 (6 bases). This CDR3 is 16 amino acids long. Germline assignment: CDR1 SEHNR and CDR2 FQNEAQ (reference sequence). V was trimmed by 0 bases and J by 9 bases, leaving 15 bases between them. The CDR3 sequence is CASSLATTGLTSPLHF. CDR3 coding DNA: TGTGCCAGCAGCTTAGCGACGACAGGACTCACTTCACCCCTCCACTTT.

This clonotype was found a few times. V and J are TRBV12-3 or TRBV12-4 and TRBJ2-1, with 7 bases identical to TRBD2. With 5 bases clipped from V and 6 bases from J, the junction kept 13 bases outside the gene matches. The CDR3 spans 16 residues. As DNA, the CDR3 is TGTGCCAGCAGTCCAGGGTTGGGGGGGGGAAGCAATGAGCAGTTCTTC. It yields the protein CASSPGLGGGSNEQFF.

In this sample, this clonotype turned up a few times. The CDR3 region is CASSQEFLVRARGFF. DNA of the CDR3: TGCGCCAGCAGCCAAGAGTTTCTCGTGCGTGCCCGGGGGTTCTTC. The chain has TRBV4-3 and TRBJ2-1; D perhaps matches TRBD2 (5 bases). The length of the CDR3 is 15 residues. Trimming cost V 0 bases and J 15 bases, with 21 bases left between them. The germline gives CDR1 LGHNA, CDR2 YSLEER.

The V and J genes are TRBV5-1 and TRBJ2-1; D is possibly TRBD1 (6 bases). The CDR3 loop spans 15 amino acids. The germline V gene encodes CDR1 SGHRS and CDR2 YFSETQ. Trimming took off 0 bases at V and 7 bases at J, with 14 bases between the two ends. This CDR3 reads CASSLGATGLNEQFF. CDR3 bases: TGCGCCAGCAGCTTGGGGGCCACAGGGTTAAATGAGCAGTTCTTC. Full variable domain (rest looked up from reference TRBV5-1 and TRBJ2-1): KAGVTQTPRYLIKTRGQQVTLSCSPISGHRSVSWYQQTPGQGLQFLFEYFSETQRNKGNFPGRFSGRQFSNSRSEMNVSTLELGDSALYLCASSLGATGLNEQFFGPGTRLTVL.

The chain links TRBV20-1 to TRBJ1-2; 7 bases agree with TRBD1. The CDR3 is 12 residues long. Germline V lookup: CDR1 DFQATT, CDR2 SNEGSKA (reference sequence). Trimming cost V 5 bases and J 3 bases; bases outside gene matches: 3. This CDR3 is CSASTGDYGYTF. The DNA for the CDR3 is TGCAGTGCTTCTACAGGGGACTATGGCTACACCTTC.

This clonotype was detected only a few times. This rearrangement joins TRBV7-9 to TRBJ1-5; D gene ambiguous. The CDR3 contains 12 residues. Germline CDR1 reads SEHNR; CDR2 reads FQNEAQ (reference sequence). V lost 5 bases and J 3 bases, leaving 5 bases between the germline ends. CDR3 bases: TGTGCCAGCAGCCTTTACAATCAGCCCCAGCATTTT. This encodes CASSLYNQPQHF.

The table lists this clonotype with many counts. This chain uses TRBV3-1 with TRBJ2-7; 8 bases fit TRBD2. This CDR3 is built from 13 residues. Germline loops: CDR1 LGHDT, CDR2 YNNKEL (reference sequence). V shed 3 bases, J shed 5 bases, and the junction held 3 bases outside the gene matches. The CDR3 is CASSQGAGDEQYF. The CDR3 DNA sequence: TGTGCCAGCAGCCAGGGAGCGGGGGACGAGCAGTACTTC.

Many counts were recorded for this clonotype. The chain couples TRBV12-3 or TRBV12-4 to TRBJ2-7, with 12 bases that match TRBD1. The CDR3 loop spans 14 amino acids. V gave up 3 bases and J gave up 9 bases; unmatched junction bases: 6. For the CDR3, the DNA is TGTGCCAGCAGTTTTGGGGACAGGGGGCCACGGCAGTACTTC. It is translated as CASSFGDRGPRQYF.

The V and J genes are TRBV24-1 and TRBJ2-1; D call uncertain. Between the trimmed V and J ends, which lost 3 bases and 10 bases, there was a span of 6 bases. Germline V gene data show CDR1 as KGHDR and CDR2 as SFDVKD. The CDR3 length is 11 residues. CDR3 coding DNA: TGTGCCACCAGTGATGAGGCAGAGCAGTTCTTC. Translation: CATSDEAEQFF.